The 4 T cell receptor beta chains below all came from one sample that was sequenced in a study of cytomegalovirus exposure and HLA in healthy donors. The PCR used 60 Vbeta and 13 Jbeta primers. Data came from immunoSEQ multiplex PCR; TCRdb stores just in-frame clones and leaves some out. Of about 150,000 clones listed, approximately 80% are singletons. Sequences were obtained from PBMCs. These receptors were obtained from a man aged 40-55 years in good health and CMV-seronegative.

This chain's CDR3 is CAWSAQGSSYNSPLHF. The CDR3 nucleotides read TGTGCCTGGAGCGCTCAGGGTAGCTCCTATAATTCACCCCTCCACTTT. V usage is TRBV30 and J usage is TRBJ1-6, with D perhaps matching TRBD1 (5 bases). V gave up 3 bases and J gave up 0 bases, with 12 bases separating them. The CDR3 covers 16 residues. Germline V gene data show CDR1 as GTSNPN and CDR2 as SVGIG (reference sequence).

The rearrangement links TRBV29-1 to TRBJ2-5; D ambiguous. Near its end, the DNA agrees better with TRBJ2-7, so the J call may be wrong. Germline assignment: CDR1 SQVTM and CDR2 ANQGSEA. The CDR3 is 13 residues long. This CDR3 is CSVLTASSYEQYF. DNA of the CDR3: TGCAGCGTTCTCACTGCCTCTTCCTACGAGCAGTACTTC.

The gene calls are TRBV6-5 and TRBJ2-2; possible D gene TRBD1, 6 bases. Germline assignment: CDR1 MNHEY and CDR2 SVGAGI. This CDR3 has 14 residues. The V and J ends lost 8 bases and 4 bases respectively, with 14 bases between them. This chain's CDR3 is CASGVKQGTGELFF. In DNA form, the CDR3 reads TGTGCCAGCGGAGTTAAACAGGGCACCGGGGAGCTGTTTTTT.

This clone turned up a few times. CDR3 protein: CASSYSVRHFEQFF. Written as DNA, the CDR3 is TGTGCCAGCAGTTACTCGGTGCGGCATTTTGAGCAGTTCTTC. The chain uses TRBV6-5 and TRBJ2-1; D gene unclear. CDR3 length: 14 residues. V dropped 0 bases and J dropped 9 bases, with 12 bases sitting between them. In germline, CDR1 is MNHEY, CDR2 SVGAGI.